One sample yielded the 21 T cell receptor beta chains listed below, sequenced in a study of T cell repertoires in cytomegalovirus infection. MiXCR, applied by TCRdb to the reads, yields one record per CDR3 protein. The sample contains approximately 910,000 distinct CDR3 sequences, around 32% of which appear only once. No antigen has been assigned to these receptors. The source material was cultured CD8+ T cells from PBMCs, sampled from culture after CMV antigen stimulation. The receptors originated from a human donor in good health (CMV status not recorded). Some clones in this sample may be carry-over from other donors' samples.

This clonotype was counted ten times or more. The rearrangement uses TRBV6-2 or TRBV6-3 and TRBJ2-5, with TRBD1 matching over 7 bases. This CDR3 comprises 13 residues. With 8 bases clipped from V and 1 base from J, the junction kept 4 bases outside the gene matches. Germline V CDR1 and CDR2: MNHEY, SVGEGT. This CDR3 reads CASRDSLQETQYF. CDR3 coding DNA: TGTGCCAGCCGGGACAGCCTCCAAGAGACCCAGTACTTC.

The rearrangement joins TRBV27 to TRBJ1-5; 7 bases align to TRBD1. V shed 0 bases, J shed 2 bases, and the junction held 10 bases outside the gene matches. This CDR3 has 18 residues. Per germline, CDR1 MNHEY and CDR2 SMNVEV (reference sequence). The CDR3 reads CASSLSGGVKWGNQPQHF. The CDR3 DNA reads TGTGCCAGCAGTTTATCAGGGGGCGTCAAATGGGGCAATCAGCCCCAGCATTTT.

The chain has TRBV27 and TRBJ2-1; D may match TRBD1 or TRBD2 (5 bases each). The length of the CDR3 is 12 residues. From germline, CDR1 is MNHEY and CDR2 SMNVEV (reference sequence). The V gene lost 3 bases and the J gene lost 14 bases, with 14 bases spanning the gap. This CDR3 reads CASSFWDGLKFF. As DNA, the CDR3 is TGTGCCAGCAGTTTCTGGGACGGCTTGAAGTTCTTC.

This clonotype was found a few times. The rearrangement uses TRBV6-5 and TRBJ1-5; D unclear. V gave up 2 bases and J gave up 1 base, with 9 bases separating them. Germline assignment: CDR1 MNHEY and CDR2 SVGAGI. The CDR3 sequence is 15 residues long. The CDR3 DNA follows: TGTGCCAGCAGTTACACGGTGGGGAGCAATCAGCCCCAGCATTTT. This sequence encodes CASSYTVGSNQPQHF.

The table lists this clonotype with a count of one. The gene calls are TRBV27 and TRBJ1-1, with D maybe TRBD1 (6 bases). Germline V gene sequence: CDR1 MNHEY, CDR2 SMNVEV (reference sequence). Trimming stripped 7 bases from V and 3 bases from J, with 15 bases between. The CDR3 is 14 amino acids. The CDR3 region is CASTPGQMDTEAFF. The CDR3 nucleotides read TGTGCCAGCACCCCCGGACAGATGGACACTGAAGCTTTCTTT.

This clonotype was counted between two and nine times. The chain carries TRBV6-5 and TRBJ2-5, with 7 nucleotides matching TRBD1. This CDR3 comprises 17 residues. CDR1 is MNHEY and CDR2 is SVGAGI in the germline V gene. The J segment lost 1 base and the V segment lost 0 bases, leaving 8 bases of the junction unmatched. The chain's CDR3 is CASSYSWDSALQETQYF. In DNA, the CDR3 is TGTGCCAGCAGTTACTCTTGGGACAGCGCCCTCCAAGAGACCCAGTACTTC.

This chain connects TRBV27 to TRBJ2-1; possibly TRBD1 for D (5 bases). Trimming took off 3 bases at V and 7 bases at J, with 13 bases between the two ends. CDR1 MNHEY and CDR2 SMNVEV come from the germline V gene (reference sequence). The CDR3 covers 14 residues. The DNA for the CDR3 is TGTGCCAGCAGTTTTAATGGGGCCCGAAATGAGCAGTTCTTC. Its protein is CASSFNGARNEQFF.

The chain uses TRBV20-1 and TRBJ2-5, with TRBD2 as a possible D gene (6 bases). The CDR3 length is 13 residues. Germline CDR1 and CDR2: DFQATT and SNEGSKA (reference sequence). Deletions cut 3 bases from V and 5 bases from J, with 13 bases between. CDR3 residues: CSAREGFGETQYF. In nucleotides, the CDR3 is TGCAGTGCTAGGGAGGGGTTTGGGGAGACCCAGTACTTC.

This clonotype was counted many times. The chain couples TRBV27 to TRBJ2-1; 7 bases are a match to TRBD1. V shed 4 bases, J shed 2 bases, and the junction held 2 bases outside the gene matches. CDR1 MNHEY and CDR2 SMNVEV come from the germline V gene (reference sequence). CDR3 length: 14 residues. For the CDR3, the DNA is TGTGCCAGCAGTTCAGGGGGTCCCTACAATGAGCAGTTCTTC. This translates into CASSSGGPYNEQFF.

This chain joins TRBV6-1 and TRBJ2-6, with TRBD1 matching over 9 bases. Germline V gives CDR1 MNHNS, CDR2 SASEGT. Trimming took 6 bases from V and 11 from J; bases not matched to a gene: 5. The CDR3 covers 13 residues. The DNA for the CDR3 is TGTGCCAGCAGCGACAGGGGGACCGACGTCCTGACTTTC. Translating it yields CASSDRGTDVLTF.

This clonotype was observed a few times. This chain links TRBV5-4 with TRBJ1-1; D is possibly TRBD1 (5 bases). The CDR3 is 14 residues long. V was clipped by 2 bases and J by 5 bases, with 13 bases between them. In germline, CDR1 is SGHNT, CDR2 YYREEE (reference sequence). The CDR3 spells CASSFARGRTEAFF. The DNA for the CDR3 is TGTGCCAGCAGCTTCGCGAGGGGTAGGACTGAAGCTTTCTTT.

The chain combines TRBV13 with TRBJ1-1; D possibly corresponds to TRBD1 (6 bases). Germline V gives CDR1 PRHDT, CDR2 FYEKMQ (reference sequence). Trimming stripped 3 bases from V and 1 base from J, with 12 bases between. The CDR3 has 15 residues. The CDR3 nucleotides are TGTGCCAGCAGCTTTCTGGGGGCAGGGAACACTGAAGCTTTCTTT. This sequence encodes CASSFLGAGNTEAFF.

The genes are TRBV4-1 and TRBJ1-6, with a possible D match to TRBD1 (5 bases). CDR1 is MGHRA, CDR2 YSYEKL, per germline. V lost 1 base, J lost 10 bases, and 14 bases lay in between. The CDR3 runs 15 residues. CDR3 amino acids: CASSQGRGEGSPLHF. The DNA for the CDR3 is TGCGCCAGCAGCCAAGGTCGGGGCGAGGGGTCACCCCTCCACTTT.

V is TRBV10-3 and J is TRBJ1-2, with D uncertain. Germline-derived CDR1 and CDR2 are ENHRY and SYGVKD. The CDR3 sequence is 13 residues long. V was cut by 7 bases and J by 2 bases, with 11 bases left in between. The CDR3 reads CAIKGDLNYGYTF. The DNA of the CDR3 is TGTGCCATCAAGGGAGACTTGAACTATGGCTACACCTTC.

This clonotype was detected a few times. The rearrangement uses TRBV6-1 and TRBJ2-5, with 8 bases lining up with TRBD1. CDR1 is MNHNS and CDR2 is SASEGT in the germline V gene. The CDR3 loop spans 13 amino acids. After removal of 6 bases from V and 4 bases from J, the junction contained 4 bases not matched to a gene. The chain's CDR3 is CASRGRGLETQYF. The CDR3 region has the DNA TGTGCCAGCAGGGGCAGGGGGCTAGAGACCCAGTACTTC.

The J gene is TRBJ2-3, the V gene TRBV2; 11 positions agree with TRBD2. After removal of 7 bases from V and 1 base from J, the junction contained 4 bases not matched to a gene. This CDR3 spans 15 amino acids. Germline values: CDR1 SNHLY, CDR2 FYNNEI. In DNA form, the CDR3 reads TGTGCCAGCACCGATAGCGGGGGGGGCACAGATACGCAGTATTTT. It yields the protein CASTDSGGGTDTQYF.

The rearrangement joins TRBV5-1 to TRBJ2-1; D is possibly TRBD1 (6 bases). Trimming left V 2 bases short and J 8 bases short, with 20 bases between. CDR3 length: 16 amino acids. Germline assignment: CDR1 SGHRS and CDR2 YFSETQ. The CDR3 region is CASSFGADRGWDEQFF. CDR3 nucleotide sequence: TGCGCCAGCAGCTTTGGCGCGGACAGAGGGTGGGATGAGCAGTTCTTC.

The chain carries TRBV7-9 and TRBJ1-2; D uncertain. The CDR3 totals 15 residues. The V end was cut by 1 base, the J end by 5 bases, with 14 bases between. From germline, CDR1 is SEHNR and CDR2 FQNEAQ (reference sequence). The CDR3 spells CASSLGSGSTYGYTF. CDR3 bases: TGTGCCAGCAGCTTAGGGTCGGGCAGCACTTATGGCTACACCTTC.

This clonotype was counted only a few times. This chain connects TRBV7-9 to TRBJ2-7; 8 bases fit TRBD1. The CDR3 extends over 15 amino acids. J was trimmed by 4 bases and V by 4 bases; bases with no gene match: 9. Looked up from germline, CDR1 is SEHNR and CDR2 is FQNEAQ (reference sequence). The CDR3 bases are TGTGCCAGCAGCTCACCCGGGACAGGCTCATACGAGCAGTACGTC. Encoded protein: CASSSPGTGSYEQYV.

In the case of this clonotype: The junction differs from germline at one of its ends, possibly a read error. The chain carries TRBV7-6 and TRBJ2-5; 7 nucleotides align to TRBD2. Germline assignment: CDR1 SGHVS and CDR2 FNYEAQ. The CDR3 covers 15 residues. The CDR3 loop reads CASSPMTSRQETQYF. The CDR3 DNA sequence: TGTGCTAGCAGCCCGATGACTAGCCGGCAAGAGACCCAGTACTTC.

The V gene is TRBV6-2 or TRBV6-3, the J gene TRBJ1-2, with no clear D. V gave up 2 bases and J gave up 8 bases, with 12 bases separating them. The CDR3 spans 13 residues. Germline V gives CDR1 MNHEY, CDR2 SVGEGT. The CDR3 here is CASSYEPLGGYTF. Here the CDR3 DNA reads TGTGCCAGCAGTTACGAGCCGTTGGGAGGCTACACCTTC.